This entry describes one T cell receptor (beta chain). Its target is not known. Treatment here: roughly ten-day PBMC culture with coronavirus spike peptide pools or control peptides (ViraFEST assay). The entry originates in a study of vaccination and CD4 T cells after COVID-19. An Oncomine TCR Beta short-read assay was used to sequence the DNA from cultured CD4+ T cells. TCRdb re-called the PCR reads through MiXCR, storing one row per CDR3 protein. The table records fewer than 20,000 distinct CDR3 sequences, 60% to 80% of them present only once. Germline V gives CDR1 KGHDR, CDR2 SFDVKD. The V and J ends lost 5 bases and 1 base respectively, with 9 bases between them. The CDR3 has 14 amino acids.

The sequenced sample consisted of CD4+ T cells from blood, cultured in vitro. The V gene is TRBV24-1, the J gene TRBJ2-3; no firm D call. The receptor's source is a human donor who had recovered from COVID-19. Here the CDR3 reads CATSGEGRTDTQYF. In nucleotides, the CDR3 is TGTGCCACCAGTGGGGAAGGTCGCACAGATACGCAGTATTTT.